This is a list of T cell receptor beta chains from one sample in a study of vaccination effects on CD4 cells after COVID-19. The antigens for these receptors are not known. Clones were read by immunoSEQ multiplex PCR, and TCRdb kept only the in-frame ones, dropping some. Of 65,000 to 90,000 clones in the sample, 73% were seen once. The sequencing here drew on CD4+ T cells from PBMCs cultured without peptide, taken after COVID-19 vaccination. The receptors originated from a human donor who received a COVID-19 vaccine. Both conserved end residues are trimmed from each CDR3.

>TRBV7-7
ASSRDSYNEQF
>TRBV3-1/TRBV3-2
ASRERQAVQETQY
>TRBV6-6
ASSLGEEKLF
>TRBV9
ASSVVASGGVYNEQF
>TRBV30
ACTGTSYGYT
>TRBV6-5
ASSYSEHTYNEQF
>TRBV5-1
ASSLLLAGGLETQY
>TRBV5-1
ASSLALGLNTEAF
>TRBV5-1
ASSSTSEVETQY
>TRBV25-1
ASRGDVRETQY
>TRBV7-2
ASSSSRGSRGETQY
>TRBV24-1
ATSDPRQAIADTQY
>TRBV18
ASSPETGRGYT
>TRBV18
ASSPIKSPDYGYT
>TRBV24-1
ATSTGPGQGVSSGANVLT
>TRBV10-3
AISEGGGNTEAF
>TRBV10-3
AISDGARSNQPQH
>TRBV2
ASSTGYNEQF
>TRBV7-8
ASSSWGLTNEKLF
>TRBV2
ASSGTGGADYT
>TRBV10-3
AISERLGQGARMGQETQY
>TRBV7-2
ASSLVPSSGNTIY
>TRBV7-2
ASSRTPTVQNTEAF
>TRBV18
ASSPGGDNEQF
>TRBV4-1
ASSHPGQGVSEAF
>TRBV18
ASSETGGGYNEQF
>TRBV24-1
ATSDPLDRVGGYT
>TRBV24-1
ATSLGGRDTEAF
>TRBV2
ASRFEGAYGYT